What follows describes a single TCR beta chain. The count of this clone is one. The clone's antigen remains unknown. Base-call qualities are not available, and no considerably larger clone is one nucleotide away. The data stem from a study of blood T cell repertoires in COVID-19 (TCRdb year 2020). For the wider study: Samples from collaborators originated in the United States, Italy and Spain and spanned both the acute and convalescent phases of COVID-19. Subjects who had been exposed to COVID-19, were actively infected with it, or had recovered from it provided the deeply sampled blood TCRbeta repertoires that made up the dataset. The sample metadata nearly always contained a de-identified subject ID, COVID-19 status, age in years and sex. The repertoires were made available in a free public database intended to serve as a resource for research on the immune response to SARS-CoV-2. Where available, HLA class I and class II types were obtained from metadata supplied by the sample provider rather than from assay-based typing. The samples were drawn from two sources: the first 160 participants of the ongoing ImmuneRACE study, and over 1,000 subjects contributed by 6 global collaborators. The prospective study material was composed of cDNA or gDNA derived from T cells, B-cell-depleted T cells, or PBMCs.

The germline V gene yields SGHRS for CDR1 and YFSETQ for CDR2. The CDR3 holds 15 amino acids from the cysteine to the phenylalanine. Only the CDR3 DNA is retained, 45 bases long and in frame from the first base. V ends up 5 bases short and J 8 bases short, with an unmatched junction base count of 13. TCRbeta CDR3 regions were amplified from genomic DNA using the immunoSEQ Assay, a bias-controlled multiplex PCR. In the source study's methods: Nucleated cell counts per sample were estimated from amplification of reference gene primers within the assay. To quantify the absolute abundance of each unique TCRbeta CDR3 rearrangement, sequence reads were collapsed and filtered. For each sample, productive Simpson clonality was calculated as the square root of Simpson's diversity index over productive rearrangements. TCRdb obtained this table from immuneACCESS and retained in-frame rearrangements with V and J assigned. These tables miss some clones; where compared with another copy, unresolved V genes account for less than half of the shortfall, and the remainder is unexplained. V, J and clone size are those of that table, while D and trimming were read from the DNA. A total of some 220,000 clones appear in this sample, roughly four fifths of them only once. Around 2.7% of the sample is held by the ten biggest clonotypes.

Broad study findings and their caveats: The amount of clinical and demographic metadata varied by source and participant and was provided uncurated.

A second Seattle source provided samples from volunteer blood donors who had recovered from COVID-19. Each collaborating institution followed its own protocols to collect whole blood in K2EDTA tubes. For TCRbeta analysis, collaborators shipped samples in one of three forms: frozen whole blood, isolated PBMCs, or DNA extracted from either of those sample types. The chain couples TRBV5-1 to TRBJ2-3, with 8 bases aligning to TRBD1. Sample: peripheral blood. The receptor comes from a woman aged 30 to 39 who had recovered from COVID-19. The CDR3 here reads CASSLTDQGAGTQYF. The sequenced DNA is TGCGCCAGCAGTTTAACTGATCAGGGGGCGGGTACGCAGTATTTT.